Below, 22 T cell receptor beta chains from the same sample are listed, as sequenced in a study of cytomegalovirus exposure and HLA in healthy donors. The primer mix had 60 Vbeta and 13 Jbeta primers. Here immunoSEQ multiplex PCR was the method, and the copy in TCRdb shows in-frame clones only, minus some. The sample gives around 190,000 clones, over 70% of which show up once; 1.5% to 2% is in the top ten. Input material: PBMCs. These receptors were obtained from a man aged 35-49 years in good health and CMV-seropositive.

The chain combines TRBV23-1 with TRBJ1-3; tentative D call: TRBD1 (5 bases). TRBV23-1 is an ORF, with its function uncertain. This CDR3 is built from 20 residues. V lost 0 bases and J lost 0, with 21 bases in between. CDR3 protein: CASSQSMGPANLFSGNTIYF. CDR3 nucleotides: TGCGCCAGCAGTCAATCGATGGGGCCCGCTAACCTCTTCTCTGGAAACACCATATATTTT.

This clone was counted once. V is TRBV2 and J is TRBJ2-7, with 10 bases matching TRBD2. The J segment lost 4 bases and the V segment lost 6 bases, leaving 9 bases of the junction unmatched. CDR1 SNHLY and CDR2 FYNNEI come from the germline V gene. This CDR3 has 15 amino acids. The CDR3 nucleotides are TGTGCCAGCAGGGGCGGACTAGCGGCGATTTACGAGCAGTACTTC. Translated: CASRGGLAAIYEQYF.

The chain carries TRBV15 and TRBJ1-1, with 7 bases aligning to TRBD1. V shed 2 bases, J shed 8 bases, and the junction held 11 bases outside the gene matches. CDR3 length equals 15 residues. The germline V gene has CDR1 LNHNV and CDR2 YYDKDF (reference sequence). The CDR3 sequence: CATSRRQGLSTEAFF. CDR3 nucleotide sequence: TGTGCCACCAGCAGAAGACAGGGTTTATCTACAGAAGCTTTCTTT.

The chain links TRBV28 to TRBJ1-3, with D uncertain. CDR3 size: 16 residues. Germline V lookup: CDR1 MDHEN, CDR2 SYDVKM. V was pared by 2 bases and J by 0 bases, with 11 bases between. CDR3 nucleotide sequence: TGTGCCAGCAGTTTAGTTCAGGCCAGCTCTGGAAACACCATATATTTT. Translated, it gives CASSLVQASSGNTIYF.

The chain joins TRBV10-3 to TRBJ2-5; D is perhaps TRBD2 (6 bases). The length of the CDR3 is 13 residues. Deletions cut 2 bases from V and 5 bases from J, with 9 bases between. The germline CDR1 and CDR2 sequences are ENHRY and SYGVKD. The CDR3: CAISEAGGETQYF. In nucleotides, the CDR3 is TGTGCCATCAGTGAGGCTGGGGGGGAGACCCAGTACTTC.

This clone has more than one count but fewer than ten. J is TRBJ2-1 and V is TRBV19; unclear D gene. Trimming left V 6 bases short and J 4 bases short, with 16 bases between. Germline CDR1 and CDR2: LNHDA and SQIVND (reference sequence). The CDR3 runs 15 residues. CDR3 sequence: CASRLTPSPYNEQFF. The CDR3 DNA reads TGTGCCAGTAGGCTGACTCCTTCCCCATACAATGAGCAGTTCTTC.

The table lists this clone with a few counts. This chain joins TRBV10-3 and TRBJ1-2, with TRBD1 as a possible D gene (5 bases). Per germline, CDR1 ENHRY and CDR2 SYGVKD. The CDR3 has 11 residues. Trimming took off 2 bases at V and 9 bases at J, with 7 bases between the two ends. The CDR3 bases are TGTGCCATCAGTGAGGGGGGGAGCTACACCTTC. As protein: CAISEGGSYTF.

CDR3: CASSVDRVANTYNSPLHF. The CDR3 region has the DNA TGTGCCAGCAGCGTCGACAGGGTAGCAAACACCTATAATTCACCCCTCCACTTT. The chain employs TRBV7-6 and TRBJ1-6; 7 positions agree with TRBD1. The ends lost 5 bases at V and 2 bases at J; junction bases unmatched: 12. CDR1 SGHVS and CDR2 FNYEAQ come from the germline V gene. The CDR3 spans 18 residues.

This sequence joins TRBV28 and TRBJ1-2; 9 bases match TRBD1. V dropped 1 base and J dropped 4; count of bases not matched to a gene: 7. The CDR3 extends over 16 amino acids. The germline V gene encodes CDR1 MDHEN and CDR2 SYDVKM. CDR3 sequence reads: CASSLLGQGSGYGYTF. CDR3 bases: TGTGCCAGCAGTTTATTGGGACAGGGTTCGGGCTATGGCTACACCTTC.

This sequence joins TRBV6-5 and TRBJ1-5, with D tentatively TRBD1 (6 bases). The CDR3 spans 14 residues. V lost 6 bases, J lost 3 bases, and 12 bases lay in between. Germline V CDR1 and CDR2: MNHEY, SVGAGI. CDR3 DNA sequence: TGTGCCAGCAGGCAGGGGTCATTCAATCAGCCCCAGCATTTT. It translates to CASRQGSFNQPQHF.

V is TRBV6-5 and J is TRBJ2-7; perhaps TRBD2 as D (7 bases). V lost 5 bases and J lost 3, with 17 bases in between. The CDR3 length is 15 residues. Germline V lookup: CDR1 MNHEY, CDR2 SVGAGI. CDR3 DNA: TGTGCCAGCAGTGCTGCAGGGGAGGGCCGCTACGAGCAGTACTTC. Translation: CASSAAGEGRYEQYF.

The chain uses TRBV27 and TRBJ1-2; 8 positions agree with TRBD1. CDR3 size: 14 residues. V gave up 6 bases and J gave up 0 bases; unmatched junction bases: 3. Germline values: CDR1 MNHEY, CDR2 SMNVEV (reference sequence). The CDR3 loop is CASRRDRPNYGYTF. Written as DNA, the CDR3 is TGTGCCAGCAGAAGGGACAGGCCTAACTATGGCTACACCTTC.

This clone was seen more than once but under ten times. The V gene is TRBV27, the J gene TRBJ1-6; 9 bases are shared with TRBD1. The V gene's germline CDR1 is MNHEY and CDR2 SMNVEV (reference sequence). The CDR3 loop spans 16 amino acids. The V segment lost 8 bases and the J segment 9 bases; nucleotides outside the gene matches: 14. CDR3 amino acids: CASPREGRDRASPLHF. CDR3 coding DNA: TGTGCCAGCCCTCGCGAGGGGAGGGACAGGGCTTCACCCCTCCACTTT.

The chain is built from TRBV29-1 and TRBJ2-1; 9 nucleotides agree with TRBD2. Germline trimming cut 6 bases from V and 4 bases from J; bases unmatched to any gene: 13. The CDR3 contains 16 residues. CDR1 and CDR2 from the germline V gene are SQVTM and ANQGSEA. DNA for the CDR3: TGCAGCGTCGGTGGAGGAAGGCGGGGGGGATACAATGAGCAGTTCTTC. Residues: CSVGGGRRGGYNEQFF.

This clone was counted only a few times. The V call is TRBV25-1, the J call TRBJ2-5; D is possibly TRBD1 (6 bases). Germline CDR1 MGHDK, CDR2 SYGVNS. The CDR3 is 14 residues long. The V end was cut by 5 bases, the J end by 1 base, with 11 bases between. The CDR3 nucleotides read TGTGCCAGCAGTCCCCACAGGGTCCAAGAGACCCAGTACTTC. Amino acids: CASSPHRVQETQYF. Supplemented by reference TRBV25-1 and TRBJ2-5, the full variable domain reads EADIYQTPRYLVIGTGKKITLECSQTMGHDKMYWYQQDPGMELHLIHYSYGVNSTEKGDLSSESTVSRIRTEHFPLTLESARPSHTSQYLCASSPHRVQETQYFGPGTRLLVL.

The chain recombines TRBV30 with TRBJ2-7, with D possibly being TRBD1 (6 bases). This CDR3 has 14 amino acids. CDR1 and CDR2 from the germline V gene are GTSNPN and SVGIG (reference sequence). V was trimmed by 1 base and J by 2 bases, leaving 12 bases between them. The DNA for the CDR3 is TGTGCCTGGAGTGGCTACACAGGGCCCTACGAGCAGTACTTC. Its protein product is CAWSGYTGPYEQYF.

This clone was observed a handful of times. The genes are TRBV29-1 and TRBJ1-2, with unresolved D. In germline, CDR1 is SQVTM, CDR2 ANQGSEA. The CDR3 covers 14 residues. Deletions cut 5 bases from V and 1 base from J, with 14 bases between. The CDR3 reads CSVKGGLDNYGYTF. The DNA of the CDR3 is TGCAGCGTTAAGGGAGGCTTAGATAACTATGGCTACACCTTC.

J is TRBJ1-5 and V is TRBV6-5; D uncertain. The germline V gene encodes CDR1 MNHEY and CDR2 SVGAGI. The CDR3 is made up of 12 amino acids. Trimming pared 5 bases from V and 11 bases from J, leaving 13 bases between. The CDR3 DNA follows: TGTGCCAGCAGTGAAGTAAATTTAGCCCAGCATTTT. Translating gives CASSEVNLAQHF.

The J gene is TRBJ1-2, the V gene TRBV10-3, with D perhaps matching TRBD1 (5 bases). The CDR3 has 16 amino acids. The germline CDR1 and CDR2 sequences are ENHRY and SYGVKD. Trimming shortened V by 0 bases and J by 0 bases, and 11 bases separated the two germline ends. CDR3 sequence (DNA): TGTGCCATCAGTGAGTCCACAGGCCTTACTAACTATGGCTACACCTTC. Amino acids: CAISESTGLTNYGYTF.

The rearrangement joins TRBV7-6 to TRBJ2-7, with TRBD1 matching over 7 bases. V was pared by 2 bases and J by 0 bases, with 13 bases of the junction left unmatched. The CDR3 has 18 residues. Looked up from germline, CDR1 is SGHVS and CDR2 is FNYEAQ. DNA for the CDR3: TGTGCCAGCAGCTTACGCCCGGACGGGACAGAAAGCTCCTACGAGCAGTACTTC. Protein: CASSLRPDGTESSYEQYF.

V usage is TRBV7-2 and J usage is TRBJ2-7, with 9 bases aligning to TRBD1. This CDR3 is 16 amino acids long. The V and J ends lost 1 base and 5 bases, in that order; junction bases with no gene match: 9. Germline V gives CDR1 SGHTA, CDR2 FQGNSA. This CDR3 reads CASSLGSGQGQNEQYF. DNA of the CDR3: TGTGCCAGCAGCTTAGGGTCGGGACAGGGTCAGAACGAGCAGTACTTC.

The gene calls are TRBV11-2 and TRBJ2-7; TRBD1 matches at 10 bases. V was pared by 6 bases and J by 0 bases, with 8 bases of the junction left unmatched. The CDR3 is 16 residues long. Germline-derived CDR1 and CDR2 are SGHAT and FQNNGV. CDR3 sequence: CASRLGGQGRSYEQYF. DNA of the CDR3: TGTGCCAGCAGACTTGGGGGACAGGGGCGCTCCTACGAGCAGTACTTC.